This T cell receptor (beta chain) was obtained from a study of blood T cell repertoires in COVID-19. Study-level information: Sites in the United States, Italy and Spain provided acute and convalescent COVID-19 samples. Sources were T cells, B-cell-depleted T cells, or PBMCs; the material itself was cDNA or gDNA.

Looked up from germline, CDR1 is SGHNT and CDR2 is YYREEE (reference sequence). V lost 1 base and J 0 bases, leaving 4 bases between the germline ends. The length of the CDR3 is 13 residues. Original processing notes: Amplification of reference gene primers was used by the study to estimate nucleated cell counts. This table comes from immunoSEQ multiplex PCR, and its TCRdb copy is limited to in-frame clones, with some not included. V and J calls and clone size are copied from that table; D and trimming were computed from the DNA. The table shows about 27,000 clones, with around 66% occurring only once.

Input material: peripheral blood. The source is a man aged 55 to 69 with active or convalescent COVID-19. The V and J genes are TRBV5-4 and TRBJ1-2; unclear D gene. The CDR3 here is CASSLLPNYGYTF. The CDR3 nucleotides are TGTGCCAGCAGCTTGCTTCCTAACTATGGCTACACCTTC.